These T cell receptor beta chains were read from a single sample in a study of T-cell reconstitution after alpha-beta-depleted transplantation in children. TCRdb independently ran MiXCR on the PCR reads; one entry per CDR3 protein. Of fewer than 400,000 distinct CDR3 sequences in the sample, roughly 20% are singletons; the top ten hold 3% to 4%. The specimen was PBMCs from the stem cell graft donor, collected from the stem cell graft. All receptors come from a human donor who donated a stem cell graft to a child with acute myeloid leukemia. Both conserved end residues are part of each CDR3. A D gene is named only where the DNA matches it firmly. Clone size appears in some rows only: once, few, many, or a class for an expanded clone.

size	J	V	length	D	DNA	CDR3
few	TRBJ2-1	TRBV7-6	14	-	TGTGCCAGCAGCTTAGCGCCGAGCGATAAGGTGGAGTTCTTC	CASSLAPSDKVEFF
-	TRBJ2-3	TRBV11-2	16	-	TGTGCCAGCAGCTTAGTAAGGGGCTCTAGCACAGATACGCAGTATTTT	CASSLVRGSSTDTQYF
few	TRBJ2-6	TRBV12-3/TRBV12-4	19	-	TGTGCCAGCAGCTCACAAATCGGGACGTATAGCTCTGGGGCCAACGTCCTGACTTTC	CASSSQIGTYSSGANVLTF
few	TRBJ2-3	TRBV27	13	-	TGTGCCAGCAGTTTATTCAGGGCAGATACGCAGTATTTT	CASSLFRADTQYF
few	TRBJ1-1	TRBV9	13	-	TGTGCCAGCAGCGCTCGACAGGACACTGAAGCTTTCTTT	CASSARQDTEAFF
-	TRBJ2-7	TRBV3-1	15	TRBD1	TGTGCCAGCAGCCAAGTTGGGGACAGGGTGGCCGAGCAGTACTTC	CASSQVGDRVAEQYF
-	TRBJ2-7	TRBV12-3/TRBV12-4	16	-	TGTGCCAGCAGTTTAACGCGGGTGAGGAACTCCTACGAGCAGTACTTC	CASSLTRVRNSYEQYF
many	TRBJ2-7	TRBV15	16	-	TGTGCCACCAGCAGGTCCCAACTAGCCCGCACCTACGAGCAGTACTTC	CATSRSQLARTYEQYF
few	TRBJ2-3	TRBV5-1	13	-	TGCGCCAGCAGCTTGGAGGCAGGGTATGGGCAGTATTTT	CASSLEAGYGQYF
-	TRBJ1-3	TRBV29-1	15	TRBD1	TGCAGCGGGACAGGGGGCGCGTTGGCTGGAAACACCATATATTTT	CSGTGGALAGNTIYF
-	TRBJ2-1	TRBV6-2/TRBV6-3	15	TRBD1	TGTGCCAGCAACCCCCGGGACAGACCTTACAATGAGCAGTTCTTC	CASNPRDRPYNEQFF
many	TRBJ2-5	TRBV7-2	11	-	TGTGCCAGCAGAGAGCAAGAGACCCAGTACTTC	CASREQETQYF
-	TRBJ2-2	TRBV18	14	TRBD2	TGTGCCAGCTCAACTAGCGGGACCTACCGGGAGCTGTTTTTT	CASSTSGTYRELFF
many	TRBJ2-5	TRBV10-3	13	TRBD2	TGTGCCATCGCGGTAGCGGGAGAAGAGACCCAGTACTTC	CAIAVAGEETQYF
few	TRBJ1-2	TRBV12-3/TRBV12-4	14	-	TGTGCCAGCAGTCCCCAGTGGGAGGGCTATGGCTACACCTTC	CASSPQWEGYGYTF
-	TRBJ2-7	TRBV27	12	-	TGTGCCATCAGTTTTCAGGGAAGCGAGCAGTACTTC	CAISFQGSEQYF
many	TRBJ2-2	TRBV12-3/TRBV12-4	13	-	TGTGCCAGCAGAAGAGAGAACACCGGGGAGCTGTTTTTT	CASRRENTGELFF
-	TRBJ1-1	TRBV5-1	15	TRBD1	TGCGCCAGCAGCTTGACAGGGGTGATGAATCCTGAAGCTTTCTTT	CASSLTGVMNPEAFF
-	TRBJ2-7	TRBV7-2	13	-	TGTGCCAGCAGCACACGCTATAGTTACGAGCAGTACTTC	CASSTRYSYEQYF
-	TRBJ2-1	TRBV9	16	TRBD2	TGTGCCAGCAGCCTTCGACGGACTAGCGGGAGTCATGAGCAGTTCTTC	CASSLRRTSGSHEQFF
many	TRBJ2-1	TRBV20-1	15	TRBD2	TGCAGTGCTAGACTGCGACTAGCGGGACTGAATGAGCAGTTCTTC	CSARLRLAGLNEQFF
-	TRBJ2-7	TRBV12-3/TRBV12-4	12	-	TGTGCCAGCAGTTGGGACCTGGACGAGCAGTACTTC	CASSWDLDEQYF
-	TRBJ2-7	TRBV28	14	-	TGTGCCAGCAGTTTAGCAGGTAGACGCTACGAGCAGTACTTC	CASSLAGRRYEQYF
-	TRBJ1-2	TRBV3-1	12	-	TGTGCCAGCAGCCAACGGCGCTATGGCTACACCTTC	CASSQRRYGYTF
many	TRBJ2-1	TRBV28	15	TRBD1	TGTGCCAGCAGTTTAGGGCGACAGGGGCCCAATGAGCAGTTCTTC	CASSLGRQGPNEQFF
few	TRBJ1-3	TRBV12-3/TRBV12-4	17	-	TGTGCCAGCAGTTTAGCGACGACTGTTGGCTCTGGAAACACCATATATTTT	CASSLATTVGSGNTIYF
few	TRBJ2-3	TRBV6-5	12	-	TGTGCCAGCAGGAGGGCAGCAGATACGCAGTATTTT	CASRRAADTQYF
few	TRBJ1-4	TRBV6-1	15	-	TGTGCCAGCAGTCAGGGGACCGCAACTAATGAAAAACTGTTTTTT	CASSQGTATNEKLFF
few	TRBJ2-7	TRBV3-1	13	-	TGTGCCAGCAGCCTTGACCGGATCGGCGAGCAGTACTTC	CASSLDRIGEQYF